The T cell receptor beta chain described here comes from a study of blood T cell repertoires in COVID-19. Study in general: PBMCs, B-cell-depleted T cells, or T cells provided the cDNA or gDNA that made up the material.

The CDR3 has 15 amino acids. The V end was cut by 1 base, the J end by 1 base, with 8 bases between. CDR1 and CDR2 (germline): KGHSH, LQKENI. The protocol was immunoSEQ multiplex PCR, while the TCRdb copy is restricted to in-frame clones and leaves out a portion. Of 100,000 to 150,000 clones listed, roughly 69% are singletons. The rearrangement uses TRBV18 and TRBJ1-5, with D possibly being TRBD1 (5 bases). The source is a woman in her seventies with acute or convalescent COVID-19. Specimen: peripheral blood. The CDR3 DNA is TGTGCCAGCTCACCACAGGCAGGGAGCAATCAGCCCCAGCATTTT. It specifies CASSPQAGSNQPQHF.